This is a list of T cell receptor beta chains from one sample in a study. TCRdb analysed the RT-PCR reads with MiXCR anew, one entry per CDR3 protein. The sample shows 650,000 to 800,000 distinct CDR3 sequences, 13% to 15% of them seen only once. The sample was memory CD4+ T cells from blood. Receptors were obtained from a female donor in good health, serving as a healthy control. Both conserved end residues are part of each CDR3. Each record gives: D gene, J gene, V gene, clone size, CDR3 protein, CDR3 DNA. D genes are given only for firm matches. Rows may omit the clone size; those that give it use once, few, many or a size class.

d_gene: NA; j_gene: TRBJ1-4; v_gene: TRBV5-1; abundance: many; CDR3aa: CASSGTTTNEKLFF; CDR3nt: TGCGCCAGCAGCGGGACCACAACTAATGAAAAACTGTTTTTT
d_gene: TRBD1; j_gene: TRBJ2-7; v_gene: TRBV18; abundance: NA; CDR3aa: CASSPQGAGGHEQYF; CDR3nt: TGTGCCAGCTCACCACAGGGCGCAGGGGGTCACGAGCAGTACTTC
d_gene: NA; j_gene: TRBJ1-1; v_gene: TRBV7-9; abundance: few; CDR3aa: CASSLAATEAFF; CDR3nt: TGTGCCAGCAGCTTAGCCGCCACTGAAGCTTTCTTT
d_gene: TRBD2; j_gene: TRBJ2-2; v_gene: TRBV9; abundance: few; CDR3aa: CASSGPGGRDRLAGAVRELFF; CDR3nt: TGTGCCAGCAGTGGCCCAGGGGGCAGGGACCGACTAGCGGGGGCCGTTCGGGAGCTGTTTTTT
d_gene: TRBD1; j_gene: TRBJ2-7; v_gene: TRBV20-1; abundance: NA; CDR3aa: CSAQTGGTYEQYF; CDR3nt: TGCAGTGCCCAGACAGGGGGAACCTACGAGCAGTACTTC
d_gene: NA; j_gene: TRBJ2-7; v_gene: TRBV21-1; abundance: once; CDR3aa: CASSKAPRGQGYCEQYF; CDR3nt: TGTGCCAGCAGCAAAGCCCCAAGGGGACAGGGATACTGCGAGCAGTACTTC
d_gene: NA; j_gene: TRBJ2-1; v_gene: TRBV6-2/TRBV6-3; abundance: few; CDR3aa: CASSRDTSYNEQFF; CDR3nt: TGTGCCAGCAGCCGGGACACCTCCTACAATGAGCAGTTCTTC
d_gene: NA; j_gene: TRBJ2-7; v_gene: TRBV29-1; abundance: NA; CDR3aa: CSVEVGGAQGEQYF; CDR3nt: TGCAGCGTTGAGGTCGGCGGGGCCCAGGGAGAGCAGTACTTC
d_gene: NA; j_gene: TRBJ2-1; v_gene: TRBV14; abundance: NA; CDR3aa: CASSQERDSSYNEQFF; CDR3nt: TGTGCCAGCAGCCAAGAGCGGGACAGTAGCTACAATGAGCAGTTCTTC
d_gene: TRBD1; j_gene: TRBJ1-1; v_gene: TRBV29-1; abundance: many; CDR3aa: CSVIQDRGNTEAFF; CDR3nt: TGCAGCGTCATTCAGGACAGGGGGAACACTGAAGCTTTCTTT
d_gene: NA; j_gene: TRBJ1-1; v_gene: TRBV4-3; abundance: many; CDR3aa: CASSQDLAGSGNTEAFF; CDR3nt: TGCGCCAGCAGCCAAGATCTGGCAGGTTCGGGGAACACTGAAGCTTTCTTT
d_gene: NA; j_gene: TRBJ2-5; v_gene: TRBV5-1; abundance: many; CDR3aa: CASSSGLGAEETQYF; CDR3nt: TGCGCCAGCAGCTCGGGCCTAGGAGCGGAAGAGACCCAGTACTTC
d_gene: NA; j_gene: TRBJ1-5; v_gene: TRBV12-3/TRBV12-4; abundance: many; CDR3aa: CASSPGDGWNQPQHF; CDR3nt: TGTGCCAGCAGTCCCGGGGACGGGTGGAATCAGCCCCAGCATTTT
d_gene: NA; j_gene: TRBJ1-1; v_gene: TRBV3-1; abundance: NA; CDR3aa: CASSQRVQGNTEAFF; CDR3nt: TGTGCCAGCAGCCAGCGGGTTCAGGGGAACACTGAAGCTTTCTTT
d_gene: NA; j_gene: TRBJ2-7; v_gene: TRBV7-2; abundance: few; CDR3aa: CASSLKGADGAYEQYF; CDR3nt: TGTGCCAGCAGCTTAAAAGGAGCAGATGGGGCCTACGAGCAGTACTTC
d_gene: TRBD2; j_gene: TRBJ2-3; v_gene: TRBV5-6; abundance: NA; CDR3aa: CASSPPASGYTDTQYF; CDR3nt: TGTGCCAGCAGCCCTCCGGCTAGCGGTTACACAGATACGCAGTATTTT
d_gene: TRBD1; j_gene: TRBJ2-2; v_gene: TRBV6-6; abundance: few; CDR3aa: CASSYGTGRAGELFF; CDR3nt: TGTGCCAGCAGTTATGGGACAGGGAGAGCCGGGGAGCTGTTTTTT
d_gene: TRBD2; j_gene: TRBJ2-1; v_gene: TRBV6-5; abundance: many; CDR3aa: CASSLAGGPNEQFF; CDR3nt: TGTGCCAGTAGTCTAGCGGGAGGGCCTAATGAGCAGTTCTTC
d_gene: TRBD1; j_gene: TRBJ2-5; v_gene: TRBV20-1; abundance: many; CDR3aa: CSARGRDSIQETQYF; CDR3nt: TGCAGTGCTAGAGGCCGGGACAGCATTCAAGAGACCCAGTACTTC
d_gene: TRBD1; j_gene: TRBJ2-1; v_gene: TRBV6-5; abundance: NA; CDR3aa: CASSQPGQTNNEQFF; CDR3nt: TGTGCCAGCAGTCAGCCGGGACAGACCAACAATGAGCAGTTCTTC
d_gene: TRBD2; j_gene: TRBJ2-1; v_gene: TRBV6-5; abundance: NA; CDR3aa: CASSFLGTSGFNEQFF; CDR3nt: TGTGCCAGCAGTTTTCTGGGGACTAGCGGATTCAATGAGCAGTTCTTC
d_gene: TRBD1; j_gene: TRBJ2-5; v_gene: TRBV28; abundance: few; CDR3aa: CASSSTGVSETQYF; CDR3nt: TGTGCCAGCAGTTCTACAGGGGTCAGTGAGACCCAGTACTTC
d_gene: NA; j_gene: TRBJ2-7; v_gene: TRBV7-2; abundance: many; CDR3aa: CASSPTGYEQYF; CDR3nt: TGTGCCAGCAGCCCAACAGGGTACGAGCAGTACTTC
d_gene: NA; j_gene: TRBJ1-4; v_gene: TRBV12-3/TRBV12-4; abundance: NA; CDR3aa: CASSLNVGIEKLFF; CDR3nt: TGTGCCAGCAGTTTAAATGTCGGAATTGAAAAACTGTTTTTT
d_gene: NA; j_gene: TRBJ1-3; v_gene: TRBV20-1; abundance: NA; CDR3aa: CSARDRRGSDSGNTIYF; CDR3nt: TGCAGTGCTAGAGATCGGCGGGGATCCGACTCTGGAAACACCATATATTTT
d_gene: NA; j_gene: TRBJ1-2; v_gene: TRBV20-1; abundance: few; CDR3aa: CSARLYYGYTF; CDR3nt: TGCAGTGCTAGGCTCTACTATGGCTACACCTTC
d_gene: NA; j_gene: TRBJ1-4; v_gene: TRBV9; abundance: NA; CDR3aa: CASSVAGYGEKLFF; CDR3nt: TGTGCCAGCAGCGTAGCAGGATATGGTGAAAAACTGTTTTTT
d_gene: NA; j_gene: TRBJ1-1; v_gene: TRBV6-2/TRBV6-3; abundance: NA; CDR3aa: CASSPRFTDTEAFF; CDR3nt: TGTGCCAGCAGCCCAAGATTTACGGACACTGAAGCTTTCTTT
d_gene: TRBD2; j_gene: TRBJ2-5; v_gene: TRBV7-3; abundance: few; CDR3aa: CASSSPSGGRETQYF; CDR3nt: TGTGCCAGCAGCTCCCCCTCCGGGGGGAGAGAGACCCAGTACTTC
d_gene: NA; j_gene: TRBJ1-4; v_gene: TRBV5-1; abundance: few; CDR3aa: CASRPPANEKLFF; CDR3nt: TGCGCCAGCAGACCACCGGCTAATGAAAAACTGTTTTTT
d_gene: TRBD1; j_gene: TRBJ1-2; v_gene: TRBV5-1; abundance: NA; CDR3aa: CASSILGQGATRDGYTF; CDR3nt: TGCGCCAGCAGCATTCTAGGACAGGGGGCTACACGCGATGGCTACACCTTC
d_gene: NA; j_gene: TRBJ2-7; v_gene: TRBV20-1; abundance: NA; CDR3aa: CSASKPVSSYEQYF; CDR3nt: TGCAGTGCTAGTAAGCCGGTGAGCTCCTACGAGCAGTACTTC